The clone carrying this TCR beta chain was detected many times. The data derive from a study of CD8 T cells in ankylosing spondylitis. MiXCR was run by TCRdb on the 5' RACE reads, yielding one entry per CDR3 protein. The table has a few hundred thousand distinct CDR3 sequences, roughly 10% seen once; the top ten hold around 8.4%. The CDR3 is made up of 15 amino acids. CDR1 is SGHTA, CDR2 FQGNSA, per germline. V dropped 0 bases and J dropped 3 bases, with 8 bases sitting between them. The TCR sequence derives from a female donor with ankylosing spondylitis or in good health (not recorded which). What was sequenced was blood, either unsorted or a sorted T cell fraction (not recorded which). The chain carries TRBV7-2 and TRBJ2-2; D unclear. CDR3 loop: CASSLAFADTGELFF. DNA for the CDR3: TGTGCCAGCAGCTTAGCGTTTGCGGACACCGGGGAGCTGTTTTTT.